This T cell receptor beta chain stems from a study of tumor and adjacent non-tumor tissue in lung cancer. Across the whole study: Histology: under 15 adenocarcinoma, a couple of squamous cell carcinoma, 1 small cell lung cancer. The patients, around 9 men and roughly 5 women, were about 30 to 85 with stage I to III disease.

Findings of the study overall: TCR diversity was significantly greater in tumor than normal lung tissue. Top 100 clones took a larger repertoire share in normal lung.

Worth noting for this clonotype: Its antigen is undetermined.

Trimming removed 7 bases from V and 7 bases from J, with 35 bases in between. Germline CDR1 is MNHNS and CDR2 is SASEGT. The CDR3 spans 20 residues. No cell sorting was done before RNA was extracted from the tissue. This non-tumor lung sample came from over 3 cm beyond the tumor edge. The library came from three nested PCR rounds adapted from ARM-PCR protocols. TCRdb re-analysed the multiplex PCR reads in MiXCR, keeping a single row per CDR3 protein. The profile shows fewer than 90,000 distinct CDR3 sequences, under 80% of them singletons. The chain is built from TRBV6-1 and TRBJ2-1, with D perhaps given as TRBD1 or TRBD2 (5 bases each). Sequencing was carried out using distant non-tumor lung tissue. This sequence was found in a woman between 50 and 59 years old with non-small cell lung cancer. CDR3 DNA sequence: TGTGCCAGCATACTTTGGGGGAATGGACAAAGGGCCCGACACGATAATGAGCAGTTCTTC. Its translation is CASILWGNGQRARHDNEQFF.